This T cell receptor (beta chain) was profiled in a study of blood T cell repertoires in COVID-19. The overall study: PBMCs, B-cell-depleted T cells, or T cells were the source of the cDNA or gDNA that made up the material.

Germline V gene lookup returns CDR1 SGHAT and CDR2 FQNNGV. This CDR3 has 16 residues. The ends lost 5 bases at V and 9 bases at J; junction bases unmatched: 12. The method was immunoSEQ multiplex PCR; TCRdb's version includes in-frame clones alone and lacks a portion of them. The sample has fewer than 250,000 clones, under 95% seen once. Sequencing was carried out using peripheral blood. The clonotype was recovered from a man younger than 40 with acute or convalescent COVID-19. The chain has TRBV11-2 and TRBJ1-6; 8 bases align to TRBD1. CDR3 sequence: CASSGTGGQGRSPLHF. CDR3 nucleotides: TGTGCCAGCAGCGGTACCGGAGGACAGGGTCGTTCACCCCTCCACTTT.